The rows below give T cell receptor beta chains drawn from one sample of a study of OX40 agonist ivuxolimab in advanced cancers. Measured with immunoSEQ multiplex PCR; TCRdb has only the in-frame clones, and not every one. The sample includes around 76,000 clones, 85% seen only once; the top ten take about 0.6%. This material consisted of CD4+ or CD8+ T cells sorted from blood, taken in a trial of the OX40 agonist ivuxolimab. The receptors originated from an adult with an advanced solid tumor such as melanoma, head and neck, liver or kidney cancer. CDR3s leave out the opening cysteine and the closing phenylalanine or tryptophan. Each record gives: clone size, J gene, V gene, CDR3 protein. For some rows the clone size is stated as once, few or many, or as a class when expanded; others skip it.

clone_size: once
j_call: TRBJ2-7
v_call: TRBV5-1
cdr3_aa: ASSRNREGEQY

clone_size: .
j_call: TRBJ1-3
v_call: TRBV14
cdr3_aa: ASNPYSGNTIY

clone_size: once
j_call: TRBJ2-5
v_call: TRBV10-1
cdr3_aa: ASSESTGEETQY

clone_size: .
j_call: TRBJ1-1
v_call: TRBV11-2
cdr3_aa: ASSQQGPGTEAF

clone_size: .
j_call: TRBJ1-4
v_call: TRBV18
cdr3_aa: ASSGQGNEKLF

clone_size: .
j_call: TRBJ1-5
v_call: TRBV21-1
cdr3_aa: ASSTHAGVIREPQH

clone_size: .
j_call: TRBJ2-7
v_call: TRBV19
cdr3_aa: ASSIQRGPYEQY

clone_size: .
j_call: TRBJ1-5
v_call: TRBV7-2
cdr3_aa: ASSLRRAGGNQPQH

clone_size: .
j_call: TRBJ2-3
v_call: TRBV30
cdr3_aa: AWSPGGTDTQY

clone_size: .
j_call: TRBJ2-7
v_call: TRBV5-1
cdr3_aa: ASSLGGDGEQY

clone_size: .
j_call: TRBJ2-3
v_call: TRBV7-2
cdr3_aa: ASSFRAHLGTDTQY

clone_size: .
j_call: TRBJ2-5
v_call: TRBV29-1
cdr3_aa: SVDGWAGGETQY

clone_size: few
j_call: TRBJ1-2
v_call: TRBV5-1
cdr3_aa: ASSTHTSGYT

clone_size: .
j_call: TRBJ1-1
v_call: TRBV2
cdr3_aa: ASSGQGTGNTEAF

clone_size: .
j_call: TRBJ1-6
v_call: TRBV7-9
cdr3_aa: ASSLGQGRSPLH

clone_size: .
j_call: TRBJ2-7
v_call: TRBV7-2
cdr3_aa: ASSWDGDQSIEQY

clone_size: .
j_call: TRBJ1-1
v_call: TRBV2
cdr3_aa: ASRSGPHISGTEAF

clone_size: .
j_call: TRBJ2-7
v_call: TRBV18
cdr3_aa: ASSPSGQNYEQY

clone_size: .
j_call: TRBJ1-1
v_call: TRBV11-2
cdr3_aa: ASSPVWQSTEAF

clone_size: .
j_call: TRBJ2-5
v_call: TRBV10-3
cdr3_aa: AISANSGFQETQY

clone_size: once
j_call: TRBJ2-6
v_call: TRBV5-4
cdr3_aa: ASSSSALSGANVLT

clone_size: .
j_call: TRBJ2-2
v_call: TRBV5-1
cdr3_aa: ASNLQGAVLGELF

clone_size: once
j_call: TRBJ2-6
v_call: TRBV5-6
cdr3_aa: ASSPQGSGANVLT

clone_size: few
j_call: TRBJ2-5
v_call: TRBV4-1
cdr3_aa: ASSQALAGEETQY

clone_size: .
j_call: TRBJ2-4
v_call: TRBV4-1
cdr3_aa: ASSQVGTRERLAKNIQY

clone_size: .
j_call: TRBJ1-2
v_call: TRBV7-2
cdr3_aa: AEDRDNYGYT

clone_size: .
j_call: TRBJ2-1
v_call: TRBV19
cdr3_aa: ASNRDGGFNEQF

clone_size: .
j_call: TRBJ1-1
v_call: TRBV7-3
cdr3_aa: ASSTQGGTEAF

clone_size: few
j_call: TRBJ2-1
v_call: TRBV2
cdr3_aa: ASKPRLSSNEQF

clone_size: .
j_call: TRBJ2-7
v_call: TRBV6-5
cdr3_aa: ASSPLGTFYEQY

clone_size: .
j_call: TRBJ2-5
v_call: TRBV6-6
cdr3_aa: ASRSSGDRETQY

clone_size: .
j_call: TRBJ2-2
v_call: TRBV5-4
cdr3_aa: ASSLAGGGELF

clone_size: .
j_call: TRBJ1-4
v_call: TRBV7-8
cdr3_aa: ASSLGQGVRNEKLF

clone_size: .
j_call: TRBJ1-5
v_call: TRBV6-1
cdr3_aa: ASSDLRQGPPLLYQPQH

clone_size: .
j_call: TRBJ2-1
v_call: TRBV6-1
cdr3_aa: ASRLGWNNEQF

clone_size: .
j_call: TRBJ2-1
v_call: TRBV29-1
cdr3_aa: SVGASEREQF

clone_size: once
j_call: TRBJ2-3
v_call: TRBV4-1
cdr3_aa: ASSQGGQVQDTQY

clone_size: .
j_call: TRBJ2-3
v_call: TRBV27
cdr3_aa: ASSPDDYKRGSTDTQY

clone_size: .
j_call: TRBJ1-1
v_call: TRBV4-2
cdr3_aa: ASSQGLMNTEAF

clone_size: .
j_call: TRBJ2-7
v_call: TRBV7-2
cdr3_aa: ASRTGTRARSYEQY

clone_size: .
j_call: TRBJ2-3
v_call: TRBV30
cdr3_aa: AWRILGVHTQY

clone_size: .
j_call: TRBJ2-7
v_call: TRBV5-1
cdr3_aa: ASSRDKAYEQY

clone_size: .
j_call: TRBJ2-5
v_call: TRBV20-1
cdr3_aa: SAGATQY

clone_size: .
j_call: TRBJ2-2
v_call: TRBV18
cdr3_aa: ASSRGLAENTGELF

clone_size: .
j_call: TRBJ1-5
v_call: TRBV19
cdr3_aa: ASSPRQGSNQPQH

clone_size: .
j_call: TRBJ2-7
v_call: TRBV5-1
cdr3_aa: ASSLATTPTLPGEQY

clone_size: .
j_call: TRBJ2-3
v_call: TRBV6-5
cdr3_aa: ASSLAGGTDTQY

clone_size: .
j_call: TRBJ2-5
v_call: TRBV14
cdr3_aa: ASSPPSRGVGETQY

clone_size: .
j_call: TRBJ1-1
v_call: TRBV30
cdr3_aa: AWGTGVNTEAF

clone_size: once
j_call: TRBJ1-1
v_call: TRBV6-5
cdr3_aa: ASSSSQGVEAF

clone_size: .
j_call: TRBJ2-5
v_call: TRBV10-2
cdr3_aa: ASSTMYQETQY

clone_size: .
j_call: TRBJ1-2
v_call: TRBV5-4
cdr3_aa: ASSLEVTERNYGYT

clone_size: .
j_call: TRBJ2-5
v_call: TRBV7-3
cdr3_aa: ASSLSGQETQY

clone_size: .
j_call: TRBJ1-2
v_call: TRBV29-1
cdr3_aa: SVEEFRTGYT

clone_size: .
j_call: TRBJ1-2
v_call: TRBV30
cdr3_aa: AWSPGPPGYT

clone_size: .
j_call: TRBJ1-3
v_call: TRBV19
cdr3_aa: ASGSGFSGNTIY

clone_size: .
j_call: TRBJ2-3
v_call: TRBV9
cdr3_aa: ASSAHTRTSGQDTQY

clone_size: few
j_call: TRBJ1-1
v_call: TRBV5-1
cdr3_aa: ASSLAGRKNTEAF

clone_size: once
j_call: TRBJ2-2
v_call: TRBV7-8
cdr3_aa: ASSSRGSLSTGELF